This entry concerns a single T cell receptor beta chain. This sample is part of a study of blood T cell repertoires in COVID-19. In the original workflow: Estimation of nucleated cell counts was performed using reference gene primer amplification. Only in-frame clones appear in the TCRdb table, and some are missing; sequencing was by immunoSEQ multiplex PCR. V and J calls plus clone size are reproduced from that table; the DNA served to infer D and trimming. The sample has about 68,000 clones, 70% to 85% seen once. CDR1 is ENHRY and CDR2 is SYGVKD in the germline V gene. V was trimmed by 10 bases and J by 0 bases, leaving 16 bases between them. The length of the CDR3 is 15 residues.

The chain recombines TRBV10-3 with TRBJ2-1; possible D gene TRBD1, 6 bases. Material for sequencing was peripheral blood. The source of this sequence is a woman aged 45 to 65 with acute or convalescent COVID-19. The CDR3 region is CATQPQGSSYNEQFF. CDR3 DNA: TGTGCCACCCAACCACAGGGCAGCTCCTACAATGAGCAGTTCTTC.